This TCR beta chain was documented in a study of T cells in Graves' hyperthyroidism and ophthalmopathy. This clonotype was counted ten times or more. The antigen remains unidentified. Study outcomes and limitations: Most expanded thyroid clonotypes above 0.001 also appeared in blood.

Template material for amplifying TCR beta CDR3 regions consisted of RNA transcripts. With the HTBI primer set, the TCR CDR3 went through a first round of RT-PCR. One entry per CDR3 protein, called by TCRdb with MiXCR from the multiplex PCR reads. This sample yields hundreds of thousands of distinct CDR3 sequences, of which 15% to 20% are seen a single time; just under 45% belongs to the top ten. Those with hyperthyroidism were 18 to 65 years old, newly diagnosed, and ill for under 2 months. This TCR was sampled from a man aged 35-49 years with Graves' hyperthyroidism. Sequences were obtained from blood.

The CDR3 spells CASSPGKAGSNEQFF. The CDR3 DNA is TGTGCCAGCTCACCTGGAAAAGCGGGGTCCAATGAGCAGTTCTTC. J is TRBJ2-1 and V is TRBV18, with TRBD2 matching 7 bases. CDR1 and CDR2 (germline): KGHSH, LQKENI. V gave up 3 bases and J gave up 6 bases; unmatched junction bases: 8. This CDR3 has 15 amino acids.